Below, 17 T cell receptor beta chains from the same sample are listed, as sequenced in a study of follicular helper T cells after annual influenza vaccination. Repertoires were generated with immunoSEQ multiplex PCR, while TCRdb's copy carries only in-frame clones and drops some. Among around 25,000 clones listed, about four fifths were seen once. As to time point: 2014-2015 season, pre-vaccination. The sequencing here drew on CXCR5+ CD38- circulating T follicular helper cells from blood, taken on the day of influenza vaccination. Documented subset: circulating Tfh, non-naive CD4+CXCR5+PD-1+ (ICOS+CD38+ or ICOS-CD38-). All receptors derive from an adult who received the influenza vaccine.

The chain carries TRBV21-1 and TRBJ2-4; the tabulated D call, TRBD1, remains unverified against the DNA. TRBV21-1 is noted as a pseudogene. This CDR3 contains 15 residues. CDR3 DNA: TGTGCCAGCAGCAAAGACCAATTCAGGGGGGACATTCAGTACTTC. This translates into CASSKDQFRGDIQYF.

This chain joins TRBV9 and TRBJ2-7; D is perhaps TRBD1 (6 bases). This CDR3 region has 16 residues. Trimming took off 4 bases at V and 0 bases at J, with 17 bases between the two ends. The germline V gene encodes CDR1 SGDLS and CDR2 YYNGEE. The DNA for the CDR3 is TGTGCCAGCAGCCGAACCGGGACAAGTAGCTCCTACGAGCAGTACTTC. Translating gives CASSRTGTSSSYEQYF. The whole variable domain, filled in from reference TRBV9 and TRBJ2-7, reads DSGVTQTPKHLITATGQRVTLRCSPRSGDLSVYWYQQSLDQGLQFLIQYYNGEERAKGNILERFSAQQFPDLHSELNLSSLELGDSALYFCASSRTGTSSSYEQYFGPGTRLTVT.

The chain uses TRBV5-1 and TRBJ1-1; no clear D gene. This CDR3 contains 14 residues. CDR1 is SGHRS and CDR2 is YFSETQ in the germline V gene. The V gene lost 1 base and the J gene lost 0 bases, with 7 bases spanning the gap. The CDR3 spells CASSLSTVNTEAFF. The CDR3 DNA reads TGCGCCAGCAGCTTGTCCACAGTGAACACTGAAGCTTTCTTT. Full variable domain (missing parts from reference TRBV5-1 and TRBJ1-1): KAGVTQTPRYLIKTRGQQVTLSCSPISGHRSVSWYQQTPGQGLQFLFEYFSETQRNKGNFPGRFSGRQFSNSRSEMNVSTLELGDSALYLCASSLSTVNTEAFFGQGTRLTVV.

This chain links TRBV19 with TRBJ1-6, with 7 bases fitting TRBD1. Losses at the gene ends were 4 bases for V and 9 bases for J; bases not matched to a gene: 3. The CDR3 sequence is 13 residues long. Germline V gene data show CDR1 as LNHDA and CDR2 as SQIVND (reference sequence). For the CDR3, the DNA is TGTGCCAGTAGTACAGGGGGAGGTTCACCCCTCCACTTT. Residues: CASSTGGGSPLHF.

The gene calls are TRBV18 and TRBJ1-2, with TRBD1 as a possible D gene (5 bases). Trimming took 4 bases from V and 2 from J, leaving 8 bases between them. Germline assignment: CDR1 KGHSH and CDR2 LQKENI. The CDR3 contains 13 residues. In DNA, the CDR3 is TGTGCCAGCTCACTGGGGCCAAACTATGGCTACACCTTC. Protein sequence: CASSLGPNYGYTF.

The chain combines TRBV28 with TRBJ2-3, with 14 bases that match TRBD2. The V and J ends lost 2 bases and 3 bases, in that order; junction bases with no gene match: 7. The CDR3 is 18 residues long. Germline CDR1 is MDHEN and CDR2 is SYDVKM. The CDR3 DNA reads TGTGCCAGCAGTTTAGTGGGACTAGCGGGAGAGCGGACAGATACGCAGTATTTT. This codes for CASSLVGLAGERTDTQYF. The full variable domain, its missing parts supplied by reference TRBV28 and TRBJ2-3, is DVKVTQSSRYLVKRTGEKVFLECVQDMDHENMFWYRQDPGLGLRLIYFSYDVKMKEKGDIPEGYSVSREKKERFSLILESASTNQTSMYLCASSLVGLAGERTDTQYFGPGTRLTVL.

This clone was picked up a small number of times. The rearrangement links TRBV10-3 to TRBJ1-2; D possibly corresponds to TRBD1 (6 bases). Trimming cost V 10 bases and J 5 bases, with 20 bases left between them. CDR3 length equals 14 residues. CDR1 and CDR2 (germline): ENHRY, SYGVKD. In DNA form, the CDR3 reads TGTGCCACCTTTACGGAATTAGGACAGTATGGCTACACCTTC. It encodes CATFTELGQYGYTF.

The rearrangement uses TRBV29-1 and TRBJ1-2; D might be TRBD1 (5 bases). Trimming took 2 bases from V and 2 from J, leaving 6 bases between them. Germline V gene sequence: CDR1 SQVTM, CDR2 ANQGSEA. The CDR3 is 12 amino acids. CDR3 in amino acids: CSVERGNYGYTF. The CDR3 DNA follows: TGCAGCGTTGAAAGGGGCAACTATGGCTACACCTTC.

As to this clone: The sample carries other DNA sequences with the same CDR3. The chain has TRBV29-1 and TRBJ2-2; 7 bases are a match to TRBD1. The J segment lost 5 bases and the V segment lost 6 bases, leaving 9 bases of the junction unmatched. The CDR3 consists of 14 residues. Germline CDR1 reads SQVTM; CDR2 reads ANQGSEA. The CDR3 here is CSVADREWTGELFF. The CDR3 coding sequence is TGCAGCGTGGCCGACAGGGAATGGACCGGGGAGCTGTTTTTT.

This chain uses TRBV2 with TRBJ2-5; D is perhaps TRBD1 (5 bases). The J call is in doubt because the DNA end fits TRBJ2-7 better. There are 18 residues in the CDR3. CDR1 is SNHLY and CDR2 is FYNNEI in the germline V gene. DNA of the CDR3: TGTGCCAGCAGTTATTACGGTTCACGTGGGGCAGGAGCCTACGAGCAGTACTTC. Translating it yields CASSYYGSRGAGAYEQYF.

V gene TRBV5-6 combines with J gene TRBJ2-7; the D gene is possibly TRBD2 (6 bases). V was shortened by 4 bases and J by 4 bases, with 15 bases between the two germline ends. CDR1 SGHDT and CDR2 YYEEEE come from the germline V gene. The CDR3 has 14 amino acids. The CDR3 spells CASSTLGTLYEQYF. The CDR3 DNA sequence: TGTGCCAGCAGCACACTCGGGACTCTTTACGAGCAGTACTTC.

CDR3 nucleotide sequence: TGTGCCAGCAGCTTAGCTTTCCCGGTTAGCGGGGTTAAAGCGAGCTCCTACAATGAGCAGTTCTTC. It is translated as CASSLAFPVSGVKASSYNEQFF. V usage is TRBV7-2 and J usage is TRBJ2-1, with 8 nucleotides matching TRBD2. After removal of 0 bases from V and 0 bases from J, the junction contained 19 bases not matched to a gene. The germline CDR1 and CDR2 sequences are SGHTA and FQGNSA. This CDR3 spans 22 amino acids.

The rearrangement links TRBV7-2 to TRBJ2-3, with 7 nucleotides matching TRBD2. V gave up 5 bases and J gave up 4 bases; unmatched junction bases: 9. CDR1 and CDR2 from the germline V gene are SGHTA and FQGNSA. The CDR3 is 15 residues long. CDR3 sequence reads: CASSPQAGWADTQYF. CDR3 coding DNA: TGTGCCAGCAGCCCACAAGCGGGGTGGGCAGATACGCAGTATTTT. The full variable domain, rest sourced from reference TRBV7-2 and TRBJ2-3, is GAGVSQSPSNKVTEKGKDVELRCDPISGHTALYWYRQSLGQGLEFLIYFQGNSAPDKSGLPSDRFSAERTGGSVSTLTIQRTQQEDSAVYLCASSPQAGWADTQYFGPGTRLTVL.

This chain links TRBV30 with TRBJ2-6; 8 bases align to TRBD1. CDR1 and CDR2 from the germline V gene are GTSNPN and SVGIG (reference sequence). CDR3 length equals 17 residues. The V and J ends lost 2 bases and 0 bases, in that order; junction bases with no gene match: 6. The DNA of the CDR3 is TGTGCCTGGAGTAGGACAGGGCTTATCTCTGGGGCCAACGTCCTGACTTTC. Translating it yields CAWSRTGLISGANVLTF. Combining the CDR3 with reference TRBV30 and TRBJ2-6 gives the whole variable domain SQTIHQWPATLVQPVGSPLSLECTVEGTSNPNLYWYRQAAGRGLQLLFYSVGIGQISSEVPQNLSASRPQDRQFILSSKKLLLSDSGFYLCAWSRTGLISGANVLTFGAGSRLTVL.

The chain has TRBV6-6 and TRBJ2-7; TRBD1 agrees at 8 bases. CDR3 length: 15 residues. V trimming: 7 bases; J trimming: 6 bases; junction bases outside the gene matches: 14. Germline V gives CDR1 MNHNY, CDR2 SVGAGI (reference sequence). This CDR3 reads CASTNSGQGLGEQYF. Written as DNA, the CDR3 is TGTGCCAGCACCAACTCCGGACAGGGTTTAGGCGAGCAGTACTTC.

On this clone: Other DNA sequences of this sample code for an identical CDR3. The genes are TRBV5-1 and TRBJ2-7, with 8 bases identical to TRBD2. This CDR3 is built from 14 residues. CDR1 is SGHRS, CDR2 YFSETQ, per germline. Trimming took 2 bases from V and 3 from J; bases not matched to a gene: 4. CDR3 amino acids: CASSLGTSGYEQYF. The CDR3 DNA reads TGCGCCAGCAGCTTAGGGACTAGTGGCTACGAGCAGTACTTC.

V is TRBV7-9 and J is TRBJ2-2; D unclear. Trimming cost V 2 bases and J 3 bases, with 10 bases left between them. The V gene's germline CDR1 is SEHNR and CDR2 FQNEAQ (reference sequence). The CDR3 is made up of 15 amino acids. CDR3 residues: CASSLSEGYTGELFF. The CDR3 DNA follows: TGTGCCAGCAGCTTAAGCGAAGGTTACACCGGGGAGCTGTTTTTT. Filled out from reference TRBV7-9 and TRBJ2-2, the complete variable domain reads DTGVSQNPRHKITKRGQNVTFRCDPISEHNRLYWYRQTLGQGPEFLTYFQNEAQLEKSRLLSDRFSAERPKGSFSTLEIQRTEQGDSAMYLCASSLSEGYTGELFFGEGSRLTVL.